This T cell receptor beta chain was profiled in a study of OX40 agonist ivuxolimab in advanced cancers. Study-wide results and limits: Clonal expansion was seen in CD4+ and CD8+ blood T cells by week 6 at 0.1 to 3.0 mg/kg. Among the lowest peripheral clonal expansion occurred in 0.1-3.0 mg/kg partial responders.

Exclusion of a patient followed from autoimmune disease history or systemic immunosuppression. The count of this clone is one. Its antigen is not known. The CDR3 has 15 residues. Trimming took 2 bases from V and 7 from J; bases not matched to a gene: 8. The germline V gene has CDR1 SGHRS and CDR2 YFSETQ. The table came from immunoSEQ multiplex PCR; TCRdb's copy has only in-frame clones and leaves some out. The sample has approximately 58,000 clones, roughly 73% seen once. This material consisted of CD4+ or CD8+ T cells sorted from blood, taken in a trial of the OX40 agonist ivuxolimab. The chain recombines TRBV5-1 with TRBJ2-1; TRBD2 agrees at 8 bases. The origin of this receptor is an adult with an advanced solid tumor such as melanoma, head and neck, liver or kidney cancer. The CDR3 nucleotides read TGCGCCAGCAGCTTACTAGCGGAAGGGCCAAATGAGCAGTTCTTC. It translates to CASSLLAEGPNEQFF. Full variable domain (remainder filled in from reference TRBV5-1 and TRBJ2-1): KAGVTQTPRYLIKTRGQQVTLSCSPISGHRSVSWYQQTPGQGLQFLFEYFSETQRNKGNFPGRFSGRQFSNSRSEMNVSTLELGDSALYLCASSLLAEGPNEQFFGPGTRLTVL.